A selection of T cell receptor beta chains follows, all from one sample in a study of T-cell reconstitution after alpha-beta-depleted transplantation in children. TCRdb reanalysed the PCR reads using MiXCR and keeps one entry per CDR3 protein. Seen here are more than 400,000 distinct CDR3 sequences, over 10% observed once, and the top ten hold around 15%. Sequenced here: PBMCs, mostly from graft donor cells, sampled 180 days after TCRalphabeta/CD19-depleted stem cell transplant. The receptors were gathered from a female patient aged 2 to 10 who had a stem cell transplant for aplastic anemia, so the T cells may come from the graft donor. CDR3s include the opening cysteine and the closing phenylalanine or tryptophan. Fields, in order: clone size, D gene, J gene, CDR3 length, V gene, CDR3 DNA, CDR3 protein. A D gene is named only where the DNA matches it firmly. For some rows the clone size is stated as once, few or many, or as a class when expanded; others skip it.

clone size: few
D gene: TRBD2
J gene: TRBJ2-1
CDR3 length: 16
V gene: TRBV7-2
CDR3 DNA: TGTGCCAGCAGCTTAACAAGGCTAGCGGGAGGGCCAACGCAGTTCTTC
CDR3 protein: CASSLTRLAGGPTQFF

clone size: NA
D gene: TRBD2
J gene: TRBJ2-2
CDR3 length: 18
V gene: TRBV6-2/TRBV6-3
CDR3 DNA: TGTGCCAGCAGTACCACTCGACGACTAGCGGGACACACCGGGGAGCTGTTTTTT
CDR3 protein: CASSTTRRLAGHTGELFF

clone size: few
D gene: NA
J gene: TRBJ2-5
CDR3 length: 13
V gene: TRBV10-3
CDR3 DNA: TGTGCCATCAGTGGCACCAGCCAAGAGACCCAGTACTTC
CDR3 protein: CAISGTSQETQYF

clone size: NA
D gene: NA
J gene: TRBJ1-5
CDR3 length: 17
V gene: TRBV20-1
CDR3 DNA: TGCAGTGCTAGCCCCCCCGGCAGCGCGGGGAGCAATCAGCCCCAGCATTTT
CDR3 protein: CSASPPGSAGSNQPQHF

clone size: few
D gene: TRBD2
J gene: TRBJ2-2
CDR3 length: 15
V gene: TRBV29-1
CDR3 DNA: TGCAGCGTTGGTAATAGCGGGAGGGCCTCCGGGGAGCTGTTTTTT
CDR3 protein: CSVGNSGRASGELFF

clone size: many
D gene: NA
J gene: TRBJ2-3
CDR3 length: 13
V gene: TRBV11-1
CDR3 DNA: TGTGCCACTCAGATGGAGGCGACAGATACGCAGTATTTT
CDR3 protein: CATQMEATDTQYF

clone size: NA
D gene: NA
J gene: TRBJ2-7
CDR3 length: 13
V gene: TRBV28
CDR3 DNA: TGTGCCAGCATGGGGGGGGGCGGATACGAGCAGTACTTC
CDR3 protein: CASMGGGGYEQYF

clone size: NA
D gene: NA
J gene: TRBJ2-2
CDR3 length: 16
V gene: TRBV29-1
CDR3 DNA: TGCAGCGTTCTGAGCCTTGACATCTCGAACACCGGGGAGCTGTTTTTT
CDR3 protein: CSVLSLDISNTGELFF

clone size: NA
D gene: TRBD2
J gene: TRBJ2-5
CDR3 length: 14
V gene: TRBV5-1
CDR3 DNA: TGCGCCAGCAGCTGGGGACTAGATCTAGGGACCCAGTACTTC
CDR3 protein: CASSWGLDLGTQYF

clone size: NA
D gene: NA
J gene: TRBJ2-3
CDR3 length: 14
V gene: TRBV20-1
CDR3 DNA: TGCAGTGCCACGAGAACAACTAGCACAGATACGCAGTATTTT
CDR3 protein: CSATRTTSTDTQYF

clone size: NA
D gene: NA
J gene: TRBJ2-3
CDR3 length: 12
V gene: TRBV12-3/TRBV12-4
CDR3 DNA: TGTGCCAGCAGTCCGGGGACTGGTCCGGGGTATTTT
CDR3 protein: CASSPGTGPGYF

clone size: many
D gene: TRBD2
J gene: TRBJ2-3
CDR3 length: 15
V gene: TRBV6-5
CDR3 DNA: TGTGCCAGCTCTTACGAGCGGGGACCCACAGATACGCAGTATTTT
CDR3 protein: CASSYERGPTDTQYF

clone size: NA
D gene: TRBD2
J gene: TRBJ2-3
CDR3 length: 14
V gene: TRBV20-1
CDR3 DNA: TGCAGTGTGGCCCGCGGGAGTAGCACAGATACGCAGTATTTT
CDR3 protein: CSVARGSSTDTQYF